The clone carrying this T cell receptor (beta chain) was seen many times. The data stem from a study of T cells in Graves' hyperthyroidism and ophthalmopathy. RNA transcripts were the template for amplifying TCR beta CDR3 regions. The HTBI primer set drove a first-round RT-PCR of the TCR CDR3. TCRdb passed the multiplex PCR reads through MiXCR, listing each CDR3 protein once. The sample holds over 550,000 distinct CDR3 sequences, over 15% seen once. The V gene's germline CDR1 is SEHNR and CDR2 FQNEAQ (reference sequence). The CDR3 covers 17 residues. Trimming cost V 6 bases and J 1 base; bases outside gene matches: 12.

The sequence derives from a woman between 18 and 29 years old with Graves' hyperthyroidism. The chain recombines TRBV7-9 with TRBJ2-7, with 10 positions matching TRBD1. The sample was blood. This CDR3 is CASSSAYRDRGSYEQYF. CDR3 nucleotides: TGTGCCAGCAGTTCCGCGTATCGGGACAGGGGATCCTACGAGCAGTACTTC.